The TCR beta chain described here comes from a study of shared clonotypes between healthy human individuals. Regarding the study as a whole: Estimated clonotype richness was generally higher in naive than memory subsets.

In the authors' methods: As immunoSEQ supplied junction-only sequences (without quality scores), filtering differed. This table comes from immunoSEQ multiplex PCR, and its TCRdb copy is limited to in-frame clones, with some not included. For V, J and clone size, that table is used; D and trimming come from the DNA. Of 1.5 million to 2.5 million clones in the sample, about 95% were seen once. Germline V gives CDR1 PRHDT, CDR2 FYEKMQ (reference sequence). This CDR3 region has 13 residues. Trimming cost V 5 bases and J 8 bases, with 13 bases left between them. Naive-designated CD8 cells lacked CD45RO, were positively enriched for CCR7, and omitted terminally differentiated effector memory CD45RA+ cells. A single count supports this clone. The antigen is undetermined.

This TCR came from a young man in good health. The rearrangement joins TRBV13 to TRBJ2-1; D is possibly TRBD2 (6 bases). The source material was naive CD8+ T cells sorted from blood. The CDR3 sequence: CASSPTRGDEQFF. The CDR3 region has the DNA TGTGCCAGCAGCCCGACTAGAGGGGATGAGCAGTTCTTC.